Listed below are T cell receptor beta chains from one sample, sequenced in a study of blood T cell repertoires in COVID-19. The table came from immunoSEQ multiplex PCR; TCRdb's copy has only in-frame clones and leaves some out. The sample has some 100,000 clones; about 82% are singletons. Material: peripheral blood. These TCRs come from a woman in her seventies with active or convalescent COVID-19. CDR3s include the opening cysteine and the closing phenylalanine or tryptophan. A D gene is named only where the DNA matches it firmly. Rows may omit the clone size; those that give it use once, few, many or a size class.

D	J	size	V	CDR3	DNA
-	TRBJ1-1	-	TRBV19	CASSKDSGTPSAFF	TGTGCCAGTAGTAAGGATTCGGGAACCCCGTCAGCTTTCTTT
-	TRBJ1-1	-	TRBV6-6	CASSGSPGTEAFF	TGTGCCAGCAGTGGTTCCCCGGGCACTGAAGCTTTCTTT
TRBD1	TRBJ2-7	-	TRBV6-5	CASRTGFEQYF	TGTGCCAGCAGGACAGGGTTCGAGCAGTACTTC
-	TRBJ1-5	few	TRBV12-3/TRBV12-4	CASSSRGDQPQHF	TGTGCCAGCAGTTCCCGGGGGGATCAGCCCCAGCATTTT
TRBD1	TRBJ2-3	-	TRBV5-1	CASSSEQGPTDTQYF	TGCGCCAGCAGCTCCGAACAGGGGCCCACAGATACGCAGTATTTT
-	TRBJ2-3	-	TRBV19	CASSINDRGGTQYF	TGTGCCAGTAGTATAAATGATCGGGGAGGTACGCAGTATTTT
-	TRBJ2-6	-	TRBV5-1	CASSLDVRAGANVLTF	TGCGCCAGCAGCTTGGATGTCCGGGCTGGGGCCAACGTCCTGACTTTC
-	TRBJ1-5	-	TRBV5-6	CASSSLSGAGGNQPQHF	TGTGCCAGCAGTTCGCTCTCCGGGGCGGGGGGGAATCAGCCCCAGCATTTT
TRBD2	TRBJ2-7	-	TRBV12-3/TRBV12-4	CASRPWGGYEQYF	TGTGCCAGCAGACCCTGGGGGGGCTACGAGCAGTACTTC
TRBD2	TRBJ2-3	-	TRBV12-5	CASGLAGGPPDTQYF	TGTGCTAGTGGTCTAGCGGGGGGGCCCCCAGATACGCAGTATTTT
-	TRBJ1-5	-	TRBV5-5	CASNGEVDQPQHF	TGTGCCAGCAATGGAGAGGTCGATCAGCCCCAGCATTTT
TRBD1	TRBJ1-2	-	TRBV6-6	CASSYPGQGTYGYTF	TGTGCCAGCAGTTATCCGGGACAGGGAACCTATGGCTACACCTTC
TRBD1	TRBJ2-1	-	TRBV2	CASSGQGTNEQFF	TGTGCCAGCAGTGGACAGGGGACGAATGAGCAGTTCTTC
TRBD1	TRBJ2-7	-	TRBV24-1	CATSDPTGDPPYEQYF	TGTGCCACCAGTGACCCTACAGGGGACCCTCCCTACGAGCAGTACTTC
-	TRBJ2-7	-	TRBV5-1	CASSFFRNRDYEQYF	TGCGCCAGCAGCTTTTTTAGGAACAGAGATTACGAGCAGTACTTC
TRBD2	TRBJ2-7	-	TRBV6-5	CASGREYYSYEQYF	TGTGCCAGCGGGCGGGAGTACTACTCCTACGAGCAGTACTTC
-	TRBJ1-1	-	TRBV7-9	CASSLNGGKAFF	TGTGCCAGCAGCTTAAACGGGGGGAAAGCTTTCTTT
-	TRBJ1-2	-	TRBV12-3/TRBV12-4	CASYKRGGSGTF	TGTGCCAGCTATAAAAGGGGGGGAAGTGGCACCTTC
TRBD2	TRBJ2-1	-	TRBV19	CASSKRPGTSGQSSYNEQFF	TGTGCCAGTAGTAAACGTCCCGGGACTAGCGGGCAGAGCTCCTACAATGAGCAGTTCTTC
TRBD2	TRBJ2-1	-	TRBV4-2	CASSQASGGSYNEQFF	TGTGCCAGCAGCCAGGCTAGCGGGGGCTCCTACAATGAGCAGTTCTTC
-	TRBJ2-1	once	TRBV11-2	CASSLDPSIFDEQFF	TGTGCCAGCAGCTTAGATCCTAGTATCTTCGATGAGCAGTTCTTC
TRBD1	TRBJ2-5	once	TRBV19	CASSDLTGGGQETQYF	TGTGCCAGTAGTGACTTGACAGGGGGCGGACAAGAGACCCAGTACTTC
-	TRBJ1-1	few	TRBV5-4	CASSPGAGLNTEAFF	TGTGCCAGCAGCCCCGGAGCGGGGTTAAACACTGAAGCTTTCTTT
-	TRBJ2-1	-	TRBV12-3/TRBV12-4	CASKDSSYNEQFF	TGTGCCAGCAAAGACAGCTCCTACAATGAGCAGTTCTTC
-	TRBJ1-2	-	TRBV2	CASSERAGNGYTF	TGTGCCAGCAGTGAGCGCGCAGGGAATGGCTACACCTTC
-	TRBJ1-2	few	TRBV28	CASTSPHLQGNGYTF	TGTGCCAGCACCTCCCCCCATCTACAGGGAAATGGCTACACCTTC
-	TRBJ1-3	-	TRBV4-2	CASSQDQTSGVVSGNTIYF	TGTGCCAGCAGCCAAGATCAGACATCAGGGGTCGTGTCTGGAAACACCATATATTTT
TRBD1	TRBJ1-1	-	TRBV10-3	CAISARQGSWTEAFF	TGTGCCATCAGTGCCCGACAGGGATCTTGGACTGAAGCTTTCTTT
-	TRBJ1-1	-	TRBV2	CASSPLIVQTEAFF	TGTGCCAGCAGCCCACTTATAGTTCAAACTGAAGCTTTCTTT
-	TRBJ1-6	-	TRBV2	CASSNIRQDNSPLHF	TGTGCCAGCAGTAATATTCGACAGGATAATTCACCCCTCCACTTT
TRBD1	TRBJ1-1	-	TRBV10-3	CAINPTGLNTEAFF	TGTGCCATCAATCCGACAGGGCTGAACACTGAAGCTTTCTTT
TRBD1	TRBJ2-5	-	TRBV7-9	CASSLETGSGETQYF	TGTGCCAGCAGCTTAGAGACAGGGTCGGGGGAGACCCAGTACTTC
-	TRBJ1-1	-	TRBV7-2	CASSSGGTTLRAFF	TGTGCCAGCAGCTCCGGCGGGACCACCCTAAGGGCTTTCTTT
-	TRBJ2-2	-	TRBV18	CASSPQGTTNTGELFF	TGTGCCAGCTCACCTCAGGGGACGACGAACACCGGGGAGCTGTTTTTT
TRBD2	TRBJ2-3	-	TRBV2	CASSLSGGTTDTQYF	TGTGCCAGCAGTCTTAGCGGGGGGACCACAGATACGCAGTATTTT
TRBD2	TRBJ2-5	-	TRBV5-6	CASSFSGSGTQYF	TGTGCCAGCAGCTTTAGCGGGTCAGGGACCCAGTACTTC
TRBD1	TRBJ1-6	-	TRBV6-5	CASRYDRGTNSPLHF	TGTGCCAGCAGATATGACAGGGGGACGAATTCACCCCTCCACTTT
TRBD2	TRBJ2-7	-	TRBV11-2	CASSLVSGGTEQYF	TGTGCCAGCAGCTTGGTTAGCGGGGGAACCGAGCAGTACTTC
TRBD2	TRBJ2-1	-	TRBV28	CASSSGGANRYNEQFF	TGTGCCAGCAGCAGCGGGGGGGCAAACCGCTACAATGAGCAGTTCTTC
TRBD2	TRBJ2-2	-	TRBV6-6	CASNRGGLNTGELFF	TGTGCCAGCAATCGGGGGGGGCTAAACACCGGGGAGCTGTTTTTT
-	TRBJ2-1	-	TRBV18	CASSPAGNEQFF	TGTGCCAGCTCACCAGCCGGGAATGAGCAGTTCTTC